This note documents a single TCR beta chain sequence. Its matching antigen is unknown. The data derive from a study of type 1 regulatory T cells. Study findings and constraints: Type 1 regulatory T cells had a more restricted TCR repertoire than non-type 1 regulatory T cells.

From germline, CDR1 is DFQATT and CDR2 SNEGSKA (reference sequence). Trimming at V came to 5 bases and at J to 5 bases, leaving 7 bases not matched to a gene. The CDR3 is 15 amino acids. Via MiXCR, TCRdb re-called the reads, giving one row per CDR3 protein. The table has roughly 65,000 distinct CDR3 sequences, nearly 50% seen once. The rearrangement links TRBV20-1 to TRBJ2-5; 14 bases align to TRBD2. Sequencing used cultured non-Tr1 T cells, either the whole culture or a sorted T cell fraction (not recorded which). The sequence derives from a human donor in good health. The DNA for the CDR3 is TGCAGTGCTTCCAAGACTAGCGGGGGGGAGGAGACCCAGTACTTC. Residues: CSASKTSGGEETQYF.